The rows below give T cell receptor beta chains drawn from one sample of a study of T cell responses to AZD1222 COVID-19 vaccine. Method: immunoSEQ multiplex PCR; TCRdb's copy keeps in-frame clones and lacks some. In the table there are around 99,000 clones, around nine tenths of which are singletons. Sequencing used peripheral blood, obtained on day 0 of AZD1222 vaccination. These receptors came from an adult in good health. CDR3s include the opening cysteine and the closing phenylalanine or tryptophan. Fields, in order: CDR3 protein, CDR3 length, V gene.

cdr3_aa: CASSQGTAGVANTGELFF
cdr3_length: 18
v_call: TRBV4-3

cdr3_aa: CASSSAVNTEAFF
cdr3_length: 13
v_call: TRBV7-9

cdr3_aa: CASSMRTSGLTDTQYF
cdr3_length: 16
v_call: TRBV7-9

cdr3_aa: CASRFSGLAYNEQFF
cdr3_length: 15
v_call: TRBV7-2

cdr3_aa: CASSTSGGYYNEQFF
cdr3_length: 15
v_call: TRBV9

cdr3_aa: CASSQVDGSGTDTQYF
cdr3_length: 16
v_call: TRBV4-3

cdr3_aa: CASRPGVEAEAFF
cdr3_length: 13
v_call: TRBV5-1

cdr3_aa: CASSLQPDTDTQYF
cdr3_length: 14
v_call: TRBV5-8

cdr3_aa: CASSRLMSSTEAFF
cdr3_length: 14
v_call: TRBV6-5

cdr3_aa: CASSTTDTQYF
cdr3_length: 11
v_call: TRBV5-1

cdr3_aa: CASSSSGAAARFYGYTF
cdr3_length: 17
v_call: TRBV27

cdr3_aa: CASSLEVPRQSGYTF
cdr3_length: 15
v_call: TRBV7-9

cdr3_aa: CASSQGVRGRLENTQYF
cdr3_length: 17
v_call: TRBV3-1/TRBV3-2

cdr3_aa: CAWRGAAYNSPLHF
cdr3_length: 14
v_call: TRBV30

cdr3_aa: CASSLRQSGTQYF
cdr3_length: 13
v_call: TRBV12-3/TRBV12-4

cdr3_aa: CASRPGDRMSSEAFF
cdr3_length: 15
v_call: TRBV28

cdr3_aa: CARSPQGNSWETQYF
cdr3_length: 15
v_call: TRBV4-1

cdr3_aa: CASLTPSDTIYF
cdr3_length: 12
v_call: TRBV6-6

cdr3_aa: CASSLANLRTGGSYEQYF
cdr3_length: 18
v_call: TRBV11-2

cdr3_aa: CASSQQGGSNQPQHF
cdr3_length: 15
v_call: TRBV11-2

cdr3_aa: CASSFTGTDNSPLHF
cdr3_length: 15
v_call: TRBV5-1

cdr3_aa: CASSLAGGLHGSGNTIYF
cdr3_length: 18
v_call: TRBV5-6

cdr3_aa: CASSLEGAEYTEAFF
cdr3_length: 15
v_call: TRBV5-1

cdr3_aa: CASSPQTGKGQETQYF
cdr3_length: 16
v_call: TRBV28

cdr3_aa: CASSTTRQGLGGYTF
cdr3_length: 15
v_call: TRBV6-5

cdr3_aa: CASSGRLAGERYEQYF
cdr3_length: 16
v_call: TRBV5-8

cdr3_aa: CASSILSGLARSKEKLFF
cdr3_length: 18
v_call: TRBV19

cdr3_aa: CASSLQGGVEAFF
cdr3_length: 13
v_call: TRBV5-4

cdr3_aa: CASSFRGQAFF
cdr3_length: 11
v_call: TRBV12-3/TRBV12-4

cdr3_aa: CASSSGLAGVDEQFF
cdr3_length: 15
v_call: TRBV7-2

cdr3_aa: CASSETIGDSGNTIYF
cdr3_length: 16
v_call: TRBV25-1

cdr3_aa: CASSLDLSSSDTQYF
cdr3_length: 15
v_call: TRBV5-4

cdr3_aa: CATSDPGTSGSFNEQFF
cdr3_length: 17
v_call: TRBV24-1

cdr3_aa: CASTRRDRGKYEQYF
cdr3_length: 15
v_call: TRBV5-4

cdr3_aa: CASSLGGSTGNTIYF
cdr3_length: 15
v_call: TRBV5-6

cdr3_aa: CASSFGLNQPQHF
cdr3_length: 13
v_call: TRBV3-1/TRBV3-2

cdr3_aa: CASSALGGTGELFF
cdr3_length: 14
v_call: TRBV9

cdr3_aa: CASTDGGWAVKTQYF
cdr3_length: 15
v_call: TRBV5-6

cdr3_aa: CASSFGIAYEQYF
cdr3_length: 13
v_call: TRBV11-1

cdr3_aa: CAWRDGFNQPQHF
cdr3_length: 13
v_call: TRBV30

cdr3_aa: CASSLSPGDHYGYTF
cdr3_length: 15
v_call: TRBV11-2

cdr3_aa: CASKYGPHNEQFF
cdr3_length: 13
v_call: TRBV27

cdr3_aa: CASSLVAGGYGEQFF
cdr3_length: 15
v_call: TRBV5-4

cdr3_aa: CASSEARFVYNEQFF
cdr3_length: 15
v_call: TRBV6-1

cdr3_aa: CATSKRASLGAREKLFF
cdr3_length: 17
v_call: TRBV15

cdr3_aa: CASSPPWGDTEAFF
cdr3_length: 14
v_call: TRBV18

cdr3_aa: CASSRTGQTEAFF
cdr3_length: 13
v_call: TRBV19

cdr3_aa: CASTPPGNWETQYF
cdr3_length: 14
v_call: TRBV19

cdr3_aa: CASSEALQDRGRGNTIYF
cdr3_length: 18
v_call: TRBV2

cdr3_aa: CASSFRKNTDTQYF
cdr3_length: 14
v_call: TRBV19

cdr3_aa: CASEQGDYGYTF
cdr3_length: 12
v_call: TRBV28

cdr3_aa: CASSSGTPGQETQYF
cdr3_length: 15
v_call: TRBV7-7